This record covers a single T cell receptor beta chain. Its cognate antigen has yet to be identified. No much larger clonotype is one base removed from it; base qualities were not supplied. This entry comes from a study of cytomegalovirus exposure and HLA in healthy donors (dated by TCRdb to the late 2010s). Background on the whole study: An earlier analysis of roughly 610 of the donors reported approximately 260 Gb of sequence data and approximately 120 million unique TCR beta sequences obtained from around 190 million T cells. An early release that covered about 600 HLA-typed donors contained approximately 300 gigabases of sequencing data and around 80 million unique TCR sequences. Of the roughly 400 genotyped donors, about 80% fell in the genetic ancestry cluster associated with self-reported Caucasian donors. The study was designed to test whether signatures of past pathogen exposure could be identified by cataloging public T cell receptors. The study profiled the T cell repertoires of fewer than 850 subjects by immunosequencing and related them to cytomegalovirus serostatus. In addition to the first cohort of approximately 670 subjects, a separate validation cohort of 120 different subjects was used. The study combined high-throughput TCR immunosequencing, statistical association of individual TCRs with disease status, and machine learning to predict cytomegalovirus infection status. To study patterns of TCR occurrence, a later analysis re-analyzed previously published TCR beta repertoires from 650 to 750 donors and added high-resolution HLA genotyping. The later analysis used no new phenotypic data to find candidate immune exposures, relying instead on TCR beta sequences and their occurrence across donors. An earlier analysis of 500 to 750 of the donors applied high-throughput TCR beta sequencing to assess whether each TCR beta V gene segment acted as functional or pseudogenic. Donor age, sex, ethnicity and CMV serostatus were compiled alongside the repertoire data. A later genetic analysis used genome-wide SNP genotypes for about three fifths of the 666 donors, treating that subset as a discovery cohort. All discovery cohort repertoires had been generated using a single sequencing platform. HLA typing included class I and class II loci at four-digit resolution. The number of donors typed differed by locus, with 629-630 for A, B, C, DRB1 and DQB1, roughly 550 for DQA1, 606 for DPA1, and some 470 for DPB1. About 5 DR-DQ haplotypes were handled as single units for association and clustering, since linkage in the cohort was strong. On average, 235,054 unique TCR beta nucleotide sequences were sequenced per donor among a few hundred genotyped donors of the cohort, with approximately 18% of those sequences being non-productive. The paper as a whole reports these results and caveats: The earlier analysis of 587 of the donors excluded roughly 16 rarely observed V segments, including chromosome 9 orphons, because counts were too low. The study listed 164 TCR beta chains as associated with cytomegalovirus. Correlated functional status among segregating V segments might be attributable to linkage disequilibrium, but an unknown experimental factor could not be ruled out. In both the original and validation cohorts, the classifier was reported to diagnose cytomegalovirus status with high specificity and sensitivity. The authors suggested that the approach could potentially be extended to other disease states and immunological phenotypes. A later analysis reported that several top co-occurrence clusters appeared linked to parvovirus B19, influenza, CMV and Epstein-Barr virus. Some IMGT-functional V segments, including TRBV6-2 and TRBV6-3, could not be told apart with the 87-base-pair reads, so those segments were excluded. In a later analysis, some 17,000 TCR beta sequences were associated with specific HLA alleles at a false discovery rate of 0.05. An association between a missense DCLRE1C variant and V-gene and J-gene trimming of TCR beta chains was found in a later genetic analysis and replicated in an independent cohort. In a later analysis, most CMV-associated TCR beta chains were found to appear HLA-restricted, with HLA associations seemingly driven largely by CMV exposure. Across donors, most TCR sequences were observed very rarely, whereas some public TCRs were present in many individuals. Because HLA typing was missing for some donors at each locus, association tests included only the typed subset. Only TCR beta chains were sequenced in this cohort, and the absence of alpha or paired-chain data limited detectable features. CMV serostatus was the only immune exposure information available for the cohort. The presence/absence analyses assumed that sequencing depth was roughly uniform across donors, and that assumption may not be true. Compared with equally common non-associated chains, HLA-associated TCR beta chains in a later analysis were more clonally expanded and had lower generation probabilities. A further reported finding was that TCR beta sequences accurately predicted the HLA-A and HLA-B alleles for most subjects in the first cohort. Assigning TCR associations to individual alleles was difficult when HLA alleles, especially DR and DQ, strongly co-occurred. In vitro tests confirmed that a few of the cytomegalovirus-associated TCR beta chains recognize cytomegalovirus antigens. A cluster of highly shared sequence variants was judged likely to be a technical artifact of the sequencing pipeline. An earlier analysis of approximately 540 of the donors showed that most TCR beta V segments appeared in productive rearrangements either about 90% or about 30% of the time, which broadly matched IMGT annotations. In a later analysis, the rate of TCR association differed among HLA loci, with DRB1 alleles having the most associated TCRs and HLA-C alleles having the fewest. Compared with the roughly 720-donor mean, donors in an Asian-associated ancestry cluster had fewer N-insertions in productive TCRs, according to a later genetic analysis.

Library creation used the immunoSEQ multiplex PCR assay. A mixture of 60 forward primers for TCR Vbeta segments and 13 reverse primers for TCR Jbeta segments was used in the multiplex PCR. A multiplex PCR assay on genomic DNA amplified the CDR3 region of rearranged TCR beta genes. Amplified TCR beta libraries were sequenced as 87-base-pair reads on the Illumina HiSeq System. On the authors' methods: A later analysis counted 65 million to 90 million unique TCR beta chains across the 600 to 850 repertoires, and roughly 10 million of these chains were shared by at least two donors. Raw reads were error-corrected and collapsed into unique sequences by a nearest-neighbor algorithm in which closely related sequences were merged to remove PCR and sequencing errors. To assign V, D and J gene segments, CDR3 sequences were aligned to IMGT reference sequences. For a sequence to be retained, at least a six-nucleotide match to both a V gene segment and a J gene segment was required. Rearrangements were classified as productive when the CDR3 lacked stop codons and remained in frame with V and J, and all other rearrangements were classified as non-productive. CDR3 was defined by IMGT convention, running from the second conserved V-encoded cysteine to the conserved J-encoded phenylalanine. The earlier analysis of 587 of the donors excluded sequences that lacked an unambiguous match to a single V gene segment. An earlier analysis of roughly 590 of the donors called V segments functional above 56.7% productive rearrangements and segregating when the between-donor standard deviation exceeded 5%. A statistical classification framework was developed to diagnose cytomegalovirus status using the catalog of TCR beta chain sequences. In a later analysis, TCR nucleotide sequences were compared against IMGT/GENE-DB human TR gene sequences so that V and J genes could be assigned. In a later analysis, CDR3 sequences and most-parsimonious VDJ recombination scenarios were assigned using the TCRdist pipeline. A later analysis defined each TCR beta chain by its CDR3 amino acid sequence plus V-gene family, and excluded reads lacking a unique V-gene family. A later analysis removed 550 to 700 highly shared, low-generation-probability nucleotide sequences to deal with suspected cross-contamination and a sequencing artifact. For each public chain, a later analysis derived a clonal expansion index from normalized ranks of inferred template counts within each repertoire. In a later analysis, generation probabilities were computed using a VDJ recombination model fitted to out-of-frame rearrangements, and the results were checked against IGoR. Hypergeometric tests were used in a later analysis to score TCR-TCR, TCR-HLA and TCR-CMV co-occurrence, with a repertoire-size bias correction applied to the TCR pairs. To estimate false discovery rates, a later analysis permuted the HLA or CMV assignments 20 times. In a later analysis, co-occurring TCRs were grouped using DBSCAN, with TCRdist sequence similarity added in when clustering inside HLA-allele-positive subsets. For co-occurrence clustering, repertoires with fewer than 30,000 or more than 120,000 public chains were excluded, along with roughly 5 repertoires with anomalous nucleotide sharing. This immuneACCESS table, as held by TCRdb, lists in-frame sequences with V and J called but not all clones. Of the missing ones, under half trace to an unresolved V gene in checked studies; the others have no known cause. V, J and clone size reflect that table, while D and trimming were determined from the DNA. Present in this sample are approximately 120,000 clones, about 86% of which were seen just once. Together, the top ten hold about 2% of the sample.

The cohort consisted of 666 healthy bone marrow donors. All cohort members were sampled while nominally healthy, although unrecorded immune exposures were likely present. The donor tested CMV seronegative, placing the donor among the 350 to 400 seronegative members of the cohort. A peripheral blood sample was provided by each donor, and peripheral blood mononuclear cells were used for TCR beta sequencing. Genomic DNA was extracted from the blood cell samples with the Qiagen DNeasy Blood Extraction Kit. CDR1 SGHRS and CDR2 YFSETQ were looked up in the germline V gene. From cysteine to phenylalanine, the CDR3 is 14 amino acids long. Kept here is only the CDR3 DNA, which spans 42 bases and is read in frame from base 1. V has 2 bases trimmed and J has 4 bases trimmed; junction bases matching no gene number 6.

The sequence is built from TRBV5-1 and TRBJ2-7; TRBD2 agrees with 7 junctional bases. What was sequenced was PBMCs. This clonotype was obtained from a woman aged 25 to 39 in good health and CMV-seronegative. The CDR3 protein is CASSLRREKYEQYF. The nucleotide sequence is given as TGCGCCAGCAGCTTAAGGCGGGAGAAGTACGAGCAGTACTTC.